These 30 T cell receptor beta chains share one sample of origin, sequenced in a study of graft-versus-host responses after intestinal transplantation. Some clones are missing from TCRdb's copy, which holds only in-frame ones; the method was immunoSEQ multiplex PCR. The data contain about 96,000 clones, approximately 90% of them singletons. The antigens these receptors bind are not known. Here the sequenced sample was unstimulated CD4+ T cells sorted from spleen or lymph node cells, taken before intestinal transplant. These receptors came from a human donor who received an intestinal transplant.

This chain connects TRBV18 to TRBJ1-2, with D unresolved. Germline values: CDR1 KGHSH, CDR2 LQKENI. CDR3 length: 14 amino acids. Trimming took off 6 bases at V and 2 bases at J, with 13 bases between the two ends. In nucleotides, the CDR3 is TGTGCCAGCTCCCCTGAAACAGTGAACTATGGCTACACCTTC. Its translation: CASSPETVNYGYTF.

The chain couples TRBV6-1 to TRBJ1-4; D is perhaps TRBD1 (6 bases). The CDR3 spans 14 residues. The V end lost 3 bases, the J end lost 3 bases, and 8 bases lay between the germline ends. Looked up from germline, CDR1 is MNHNS and CDR2 is SASEGT. CDR3 sequence reads: CASSDGGANEKLFF. The DNA for the CDR3 is TGTGCCAGCAGTGATGGGGGCGCTAATGAAAAACTGTTTTTT.

The chain uses TRBV18 and TRBJ1-6; 8 nucleotides align to TRBD1. V shed 6 bases and J 9 bases; nucleotides not matched to a gene: 7. The germline CDR1 and CDR2 sequences are KGHSH and LQKENI. CDR3 size: 14 residues. In DNA, the CDR3 is TGTGCCAGCTCCCAGGACAGGGTGGGTTCACCCCTCCACTTT. Translating it yields CASSQDRVGSPLHF.

V is TRBV6-5 and J is TRBJ2-5; D is perhaps TRBD1 (6 bases). The end of the DNA aligns better with TRBJ2-7, so the J call may be wrong. This CDR3 has 15 residues. Germline CDR1 MNHEY, CDR2 SVGAGI. The CDR3 region has the DNA TGTGCCAGCAGTGGATGGGACACCGCCTCCTACGAGCAGTACTTC. Protein: CASSGWDTASYEQYF.

This chain joins TRBV30 and TRBJ1-6, with 9 positions matching TRBD1. The V gene end was trimmed by 5 bases and the J gene end by 10 bases; junction bases not matched to a gene: 6. The length of the CDR3 is 13 residues. Germline V lookup: CDR1 GTSNPN, CDR2 SVGIG (reference sequence). CDR3 residues: CAWERTGESPLHF. CDR3 coding DNA: TGTGCCTGGGAACGGACAGGGGAATCACCCCTCCACTTT.

This chain links TRBV19 with TRBJ1-3, with 8 bases matching TRBD1. The V and J ends lost 4 bases and 6 bases, in that order; junction bases with no gene match: 8. The CDR3 totals 15 residues. Germline V CDR1 and CDR2: LNHDA, SQIVND (reference sequence). CDR3 sequence: CASSTRTGSPNTIYF. The CDR3 DNA reads TGTGCCAGTAGTACAAGGACAGGGAGTCCAAACACCATATATTTT.

The chain combines TRBV9 with TRBJ2-5; unclear D gene. Germline CDR1 SGDLS, CDR2 YYNGEE. The CDR3 totals 15 residues. V was cut by 0 bases and J by 2 bases, with 11 bases left in between. The CDR3 here is CASSVVSGIQETQYF. The CDR3 DNA reads TGTGCCAGCAGCGTAGTTTCAGGAATACAAGAGACCCAGTACTTC.

This sequence joins TRBV7-2 and TRBJ2-3; D perhaps matches TRBD1 (5 bases). CDR3 length: 14 amino acids. Per the germline V gene, CDR1 is SGHTA and CDR2 is FQGNSA. Deletions cut 4 bases from V and 2 bases from J, with 10 bases between. CDR3 sequence: CASSYSGLTDTQYF. The CDR3 nucleotides are TGTGCCAGCAGCTATTCAGGGCTCACAGATACGCAGTATTTT.

This chain connects TRBV14 to TRBJ2-3; the D gene is possibly TRBD1 (5 bases). V shed 3 bases and J shed 2 bases, with 21 bases lying between them. CDR1 is SGHDN and CDR2 is FVKESK in the germline V gene. This CDR3 is 18 amino acids long. The CDR3 bases are TGTGCCAGCAGCCAGGACGATGCGCCCCAGGGTCCCACAGATACGCAGTATTTT. It encodes CASSQDDAPQGPTDTQYF.

V is TRBV18 and J is TRBJ2-5, with TRBD1 matching over 8 bases. The CDR3 is 13 amino acids. Per the germline V gene, CDR1 is KGHSH and CDR2 is LQKENI. With 3 bases clipped from V and 5 bases from J, the junction kept 2 bases outside the gene matches. The DNA of the CDR3 is TGTGCCAGCTCACCGACAGGGGCGGAGACCCAGTACTTC. Residues: CASSPTGAETQYF.

The chain recombines TRBV5-4 with TRBJ2-3; TRBD2 agrees at 12 bases. With V trimmed by 4 bases and J by 5 bases, 8 bases remained unmatched. The CDR3 totals 16 residues. Germline V gene sequence: CDR1 SGHNT, CDR2 YYREEE (reference sequence). The CDR3 is CASSPARLAGVDTQYF. The DNA for the CDR3 is TGTGCCAGCAGCCCCGCCCGACTAGCGGGGGTAGATACGCAGTATTTT.

The chain couples TRBV6-4 to TRBJ1-6; D is unclear. The CDR3 consists of 13 residues. Germline values: CDR1 MRHNA, CDR2 SNTAGT. Trimming left V 6 bases short and J 10 bases short, with 13 bases between. CDR3 protein: CASSAQEGSPLHF. As DNA, the CDR3 is TGTGCCAGCAGCGCCCAAGAGGGCTCACCCCTCCACTTT.

The chain joins TRBV6-5 to TRBJ1-5; no reliable D call. Germline CDR1 is MNHEY and CDR2 is SVGAGI. The CDR3 has 13 residues. V dropped 6 bases and J dropped 7 bases, with 13 bases sitting between them. The CDR3 DNA follows: TGTGCCAGCAGCCCCACTTCACGACAGCCCCAGCATTTT. Translated: CASSPTSRQPQHF.

V gene TRBV5-1 combines with J gene TRBJ1-6; the D gene is possibly TRBD1 (5 bases). Germline V gene lookup returns CDR1 SGHRS and CDR2 YFSETQ. The germline V and J ends were trimmed by 0 bases and 7 bases, with 11 bases remaining between them. The CDR3 consists of 15 residues. CDR3 DNA: TGCGCCAGCAGCTTGGCTGGGGCGTCGAATTCACCCCTCCACTTT. Translated, it gives CASSLAGASNSPLHF.

The gene calls are TRBV6-1 and TRBJ2-4; 10 bases match TRBD1. V lost 8 bases, J lost 8 bases, and 9 bases stayed unmatched. This CDR3 has 14 amino acids. Germline V CDR1 and CDR2: MNHNS, SASEGT. CDR3 sequence (DNA): TGTGCCAGCGGTGGCGGTGGGACAGGGGACATTCAGTACTTC. Translation gives CASGGGGTGDIQYF.

The genes are TRBV5-4 and TRBJ1-1; unclear D gene. Germline V lookup: CDR1 SGHNT, CDR2 YYREEE (reference sequence). The CDR3 is made up of 15 amino acids. V was shortened by 2 bases and J by 3 bases, with 14 bases between the two germline ends. CDR3 coding DNA: TGTGCCAGCAGCTTACGGAGGCCTGGGGACACTGAAGCTTTCTTT. It yields the protein CASSLRRPGDTEAFF.

This chain's CDR3 is CASSPGLAESTDTQYF. DNA of the CDR3: TGTGCCAGCAGCCCCGGACTAGCGGAGAGCACAGATACGCAGTATTTT. The chain has TRBV5-8 and TRBJ2-3; 10 nucleotides align to TRBD2. V shed 4 bases, J shed 0 bases, and the junction held 5 bases outside the gene matches. CDR1 and CDR2 (germline): SGHTS, YDEGEE. CDR3 size: 16 residues.

The chain is built from TRBV2 and TRBJ2-3, with TRBD1 matching over 8 bases. The CDR3 has 16 residues. Germline CDR1 is SNHLY and CDR2 is FYNNEI. The V and J ends lost 7 bases and 1 base, in that order; junction bases with no gene match: 10. CDR3: CASIRDRGRRTDTQYF. The CDR3 DNA reads TGTGCCAGCATTCGCGACAGGGGACGCCGCACAGATACGCAGTATTTT. The full variable domain, its missing parts supplied by reference TRBV2 and TRBJ2-3, is EPEVTQTPSHQVTQMGQEVILRCVPISNHLYFYWYRQILGQKVEFLVSFYNNEISEKSEIFDDQFSVERPDGSNFTLKIRSTKLEDSAMYFCASIRDRGRRTDTQYFGPGTRLTVL.

The chain carries TRBV28 and TRBJ2-1; possibly TRBD1 for D (6 bases). The CDR3 contains 13 residues. The germline gives CDR1 MDHEN, CDR2 SYDVKM. Trimming removed 3 bases from V and 7 bases from J, with 10 bases in between. For the CDR3, the DNA is TGTGCCAGCAGTTTTTATAGGGGGAATGAGCAGTTCTTC. Protein: CASSFYRGNEQFF.

Here the CDR3 DNA reads TGTGCCAGCAGCCAGGGCCGCGACGGGGGGTACGAGCAGTACTTC. Its protein product is CASSQGRDGGYEQYF. The chain combines TRBV13 with TRBJ2-7, with 7 bases identical to TRBD2. Germline trimming cut 5 bases from V and 4 bases from J; bases unmatched to any gene: 11. This CDR3 has 15 amino acids. Germline CDR1 PRHDT, CDR2 FYEKMQ (reference sequence).

This clone appeared a single time. The CDR3 loop reads CASSERQYSYEQYF. The CDR3 bases are TGTGCCAGCAGTGAACGACAGTACTCCTACGAGCAGTACTTC. The genes are TRBV6-1 and TRBJ2-7; a weak D match, TRBD1 (5 bases). The CDR3 contains 14 residues. CDR1 is MNHNS, CDR2 SASEGT, per germline. Trimming took off 2 bases at V and 0 bases at J, with 8 bases between the two ends.

This sequence joins TRBV5-1 and TRBJ2-1, with TRBD2 as a possible D gene (6 bases). The V end lost 4 bases, the J end lost 5 bases, and 13 bases lay between the germline ends. The CDR3 consists of 14 residues. CDR1 SGHRS and CDR2 YFSETQ come from the germline V gene. In DNA, the CDR3 is TGCGCCAGCAGCCTTGGACTAATCGACAATGAGCAGTTCTTC. It is translated as CASSLGLIDNEQFF.

V usage is TRBV6-5 and J usage is TRBJ2-1; tentatively, D is TRBD2 (6 bases). Germline-derived CDR1 and CDR2 are MNHEY and SVGAGI. V lost 6 bases and J 0 bases, leaving 9 bases between the germline ends. The CDR3 covers 14 residues. In DNA, the CDR3 is TGTGCCAGCAGCCCTAGCGACTCCTACAATGAGCAGTTCTTC. It translates to CASSPSDSYNEQFF.

The chain carries TRBV9 and TRBJ2-7, with a tentative D call TRBD1 (6 bases). V lost 4 bases, J lost 7 bases, and 18 bases lay in between. CDR3 length: 14 residues. Germline CDR1 reads SGDLS; CDR2 reads YYNGEE. The DNA of the CDR3 is TGTGCCAGCAGCCCGAGCCTCAGGGGATTAGAGCAGTACTTC. Protein: CASSPSLRGLEQYF.

The chain is built from TRBV2 and TRBJ2-7; 9 bases agree with TRBD1. The CDR3 has 13 amino acids. J gave up 1 base and V 6 bases, and 1 base lay outside the gene matches. CDR1 is SNHLY, CDR2 FYNNEI, per germline. In DNA form, the CDR3 reads TGTGCCAGCAGGGGACAGGGATCCTACGAGCAGTACTTC. As protein: CASRGQGSYEQYF.

The chain carries TRBV13 and TRBJ1-4; maybe TRBD1 (6 bases). This CDR3 is 14 amino acids long. CDR1 is PRHDT and CDR2 is FYEKMQ in the germline V gene (reference sequence). The ends were cut back, 3 bases at V and 1 base at J, with 6 bases in the middle. The CDR3 region is CASSLTGTNEKLFF. The CDR3 DNA reads as TGTGCCAGCAGCTTGACAGGAACTAATGAAAAACTGTTTTTT.

V is TRBV19 and J is TRBJ1-5, with 7 positions matching TRBD1. Germline V gene lookup returns CDR1 LNHDA and CDR2 SQIVND (reference sequence). The trim removed 6 bases at V and 0 bases at J, leaving 5 bases unmatched. The CDR3 is made up of 15 amino acids. CDR3 sequence (DNA): TGTGCCAGTAGAAGGGACAGTCTTAGCAATCAGCCCCAGCATTTT. Translated: CASRRDSLSNQPQHF.

The chain joins TRBV10-2 to TRBJ1-2, with 7 bases matching TRBD1. CDR1 WSHSY and CDR2 SAAADI come from the germline V gene. After removal of 6 bases from V and 4 bases from J, the junction contained 2 bases not matched to a gene. The CDR3 spans 12 residues. CDR3: CASRRDSYGYTF. DNA for the CDR3: TGCGCCAGCAGACGGGACAGCTATGGCTACACCTTC.

This clone has a single count. J is TRBJ1-4 and V is TRBV5-1; the match to TRBD1 covers 8 bases. There are 14 residues in the CDR3. The germline gives CDR1 SGHRS, CDR2 YFSETQ. V shed 4 bases and J 7 bases; nucleotides not matched to a gene: 6. As DNA, the CDR3 is TGCGCCAGCAGCCCGGGGACAGGCGGTGAAAAACTGTTTTTT. This codes for CASSPGTGGEKLFF.

This chain links TRBV10-3 with TRBJ1-2; possible D gene TRBD1, 6 bases. V dropped 3 bases and J dropped 5 bases, with 10 bases sitting between them. The CDR3 totals 13 residues. Per the germline V gene, CDR1 is ENHRY and CDR2 is SYGVKD. CDR3 region: CAISDYREYGYTF. The CDR3 DNA follows: TGTGCCATCAGTGATTACAGGGAATATGGCTACACCTTC.